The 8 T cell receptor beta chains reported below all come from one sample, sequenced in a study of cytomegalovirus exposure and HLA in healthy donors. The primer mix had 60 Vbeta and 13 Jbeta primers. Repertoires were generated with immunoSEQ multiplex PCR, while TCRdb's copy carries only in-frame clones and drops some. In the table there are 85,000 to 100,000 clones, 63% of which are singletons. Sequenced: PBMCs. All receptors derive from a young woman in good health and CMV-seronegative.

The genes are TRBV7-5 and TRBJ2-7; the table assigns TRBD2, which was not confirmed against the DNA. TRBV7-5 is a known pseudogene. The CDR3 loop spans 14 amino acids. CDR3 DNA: TGTGTCAGAAGCTTCCGGGAAGACCTTTACGAGCAGTACTTC. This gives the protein CVRSFREDLYEQYF.

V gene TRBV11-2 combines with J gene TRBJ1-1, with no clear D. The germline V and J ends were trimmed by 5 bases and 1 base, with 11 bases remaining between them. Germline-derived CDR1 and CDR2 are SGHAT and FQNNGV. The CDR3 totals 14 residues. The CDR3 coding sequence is TGTGCCAGCAGCCGCCCCCCGGGGAACACTGAAGCTTTCTTT. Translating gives CASSRPPGNTEAFF.

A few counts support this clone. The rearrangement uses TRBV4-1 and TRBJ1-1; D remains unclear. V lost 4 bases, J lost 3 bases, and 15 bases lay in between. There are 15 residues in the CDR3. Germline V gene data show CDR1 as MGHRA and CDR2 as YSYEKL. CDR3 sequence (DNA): TGCGCCAGCAGCCCCCCCCTAAAGTATGACACTGAAGCTTTCTTT. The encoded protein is CASSPPLKYDTEAFF.

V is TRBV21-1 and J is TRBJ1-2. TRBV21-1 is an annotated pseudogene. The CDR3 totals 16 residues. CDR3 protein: CASHNGGPGGLHGYTF. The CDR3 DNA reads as TGTGCCAGCCACAATGGAGGCCCAGGCGGTCTTCATGGCTACACCTTC.

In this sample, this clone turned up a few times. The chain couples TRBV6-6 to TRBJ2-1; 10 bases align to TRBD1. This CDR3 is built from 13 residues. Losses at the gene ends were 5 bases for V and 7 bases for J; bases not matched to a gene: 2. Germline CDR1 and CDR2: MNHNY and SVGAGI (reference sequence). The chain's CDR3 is CASSRQGANEQFF. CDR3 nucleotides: TGTGCCAGCAGTCGACAGGGGGCGAATGAGCAGTTCTTC.

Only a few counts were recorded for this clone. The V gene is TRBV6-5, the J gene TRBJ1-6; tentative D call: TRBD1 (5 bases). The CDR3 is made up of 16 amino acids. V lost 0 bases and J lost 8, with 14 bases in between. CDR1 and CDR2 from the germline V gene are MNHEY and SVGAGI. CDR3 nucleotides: TGTGCCAGCAGTTACTCGATGCAGGGAGGATATTCACCCCTCCACTTT. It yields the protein CASSYSMQGGYSPLHF.

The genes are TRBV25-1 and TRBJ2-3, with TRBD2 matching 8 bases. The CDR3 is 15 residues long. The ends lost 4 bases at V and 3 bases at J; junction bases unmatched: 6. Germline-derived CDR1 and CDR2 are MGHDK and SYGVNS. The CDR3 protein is CASSGASGLTDTQYF. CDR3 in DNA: TGTGCCAGCAGTGGGGCTAGCGGGCTGACAGATACGCAGTATTTT.

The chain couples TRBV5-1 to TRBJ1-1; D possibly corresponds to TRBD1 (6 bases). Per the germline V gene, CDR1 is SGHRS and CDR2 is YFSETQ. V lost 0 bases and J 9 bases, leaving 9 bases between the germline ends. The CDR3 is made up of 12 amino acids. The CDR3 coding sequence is TGCGCCAGCAGCTTGGACAGGGAGAAAGCTTTCTTT. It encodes CASSLDREKAFF.